Listed here is a single TCR beta chain. Its antigen is not identified. Donors showed nominal health when sampled, although they likely had unrecorded immune exposures. The CDR3 contains 13 residues. Germline CDR1 reads SGHKS; CDR2 reads YYEKEE (reference sequence). Trimming left V 5 bases short and J 4 bases short, with 9 bases between. The sample belongs to a study of cytomegalovirus exposure and HLA in healthy donors. The primer mix had 60 Vbeta and 13 Jbeta primers. Method: immunoSEQ multiplex PCR; TCRdb's copy keeps in-frame clones and lacks some. The table has nearly 110,000 clones, around 82% seen once; the top ten hold about 1.6%. Study results and caveats: Later analysis reportedly placed an Asian-associated ancestry cluster below the roughly 700-donor mean in N-insertions. For TCR beta chains, V- and J-gene trimming was later linked to a missense DCLRE1C variant. TCR beta chains numbering about 160 were designated cytomegalovirus-associated.

The genes are TRBV5-5 and TRBJ2-2; no definite D call. This sequence originates from a man aged 45 to 65 in good health and CMV-seronegative. The source material was PBMCs. Here the CDR3 reads CASSQQTTGELFF. The CDR3 bases are TGTGCCAGCAGTCAACAGACCACCGGGGAGCTGTTTTTT. Full variable domain (remainder filled in from reference TRBV5-5 and TRBJ2-2): DAGVTQSPTHLIKTRGQQVTLRCSPISGHKSVSWYQQVLGQGPQFIFQYYEKEERGRGNFPDRFSARQFPNYSSELNVNALLLGDSALYLCASSQQTTGELFFGEGSRLTVL.